The source of this T cell receptor (beta chain) is a study of blood T cell repertoires in COVID-19. Study context: Samples taken during acute and convalescent COVID-19 were collected in the United States, Italy and Spain. Sample material is recorded as cDNA or gDNA derived from T cells, B-cell-depleted T cells, or PBMCs.

In the authors' workflow: Estimation of nucleated cell counts relied on the amplification of reference gene primers. Sequencing used immunoSEQ multiplex PCR; TCRdb keeps in-frame clones, though not all of them. V and J calls and clone size follow that table, whereas D and trimming were derived from the DNA. This table has hundreds of thousands of clones, around nine tenths appearing once. Residents of under 25 US areas, aged roughly 18 to 89 years, made up the participants. Germline CDR1 is MNHEY and CDR2 is SMNVEV (reference sequence). The germline V and J ends were trimmed by 5 bases and 3 bases, with 13 bases remaining between them. This CDR3 is built from 14 residues.

This clonotype originated in a woman in her 30s who had been exposed to COVID-19. V and J are TRBV27 and TRBJ1-1; D possibly corresponds to TRBD1 (5 bases). The sequencing sample was made of PBMCs or T cells enriched from blood (not recorded which). The CDR3 region has the DNA TGTGCCAGCAGTGGCAGGGTTGTTGACACTGAAGCTTTCTTT. This sequence encodes CASSGRVVDTEAFF.